The 5 T cell receptor beta chains below all came from one sample that was sequenced in a study of shared T cell receptors in the human thymus. The method was immunoSEQ multiplex PCR; TCRdb's version includes in-frame clones alone and lacks a portion of them. Among 540,000 or so clones, more than 75% were seen once, and the ten largest hold about 0.013%. Another study also made use of these data, one on human thymus T cells.

Sequencing input: thymocytes. The receptors were gathered from a boy under two years old with a congenital heart defect.

The count of this clone is one. In the same sample, other DNA sequences code for this CDR3. V usage is TRBV19 and J usage is TRBJ1-5; D call uncertain. V gave up 3 bases and J gave up 7 bases, with 7 bases separating them. CDR1 LNHDA and CDR2 SQIVND come from the germline V gene (reference sequence). This CDR3 has 12 amino acids. CDR3 coding DNA: TGTGCCAGTAGTATCCGAGGACAGCCCCAGCATTTT. It codes for CASSIRGQPQHF. Using reference TRBV19 and TRBJ1-5 for the parts outside the CDR3, the full variable domain is DGGITQSPKYLFRKEGQNVTLSCEQNLNHDAMYWYRQDPGQGLRLIYYSQIVNDFQKGDIAEGYSVSREKKESFPLTVTSAQKNPTAFYLCASSIRGQPQHFGDGTRLSIL.

V usage is TRBV5-1 and J usage is TRBJ2-1; weak D call: TRBD1 (6 bases). The CDR3 has 13 residues. With 6 bases removed from V and 6 bases from J, the gap between germline ends came to 13 bases. Germline values: CDR1 SGHRS, CDR2 YFSETQ. The CDR3 region has the DNA TGCGCCAGCACCTCTACAGGGTTCAATGAGCAGTTCTTC. Translating gives CASTSTGFNEQFF.

The V gene is TRBV29-1, the J gene TRBJ2-3; D gene unclear. CDR1 is SQVTM and CDR2 is ANQGSEA in the germline V gene. Trimming shortened V by 4 bases and J by 10 bases, and 18 bases separated the two germline ends. The length of the CDR3 is 13 residues. CDR3 protein: CSVGLVVRCAQYF. CDR3 nucleotide sequence: TGCAGCGTTGGGCTCGTCGTGAGGTGCGCGCAGTATTTT.

The chain has TRBV29-1 and TRBJ1-1, with TRBD1 identical over 9 bases. This CDR3 has 14 residues. Trimming at V came to 3 bases and at J to 1 base, leaving 3 bases not matched to a gene. Per the germline V gene, CDR1 is SQVTM and CDR2 is ANQGSEA. The CDR3 nucleotides are TGCAGCGTTGAGACAGGGGGGCCGAACACTGAAGCTTTCTTT. As protein: CSVETGGPNTEAFF.

Only a few counts were recorded for this clone. The chain employs TRBV18 and TRBJ2-2; TRBD1 agrees at 7 bases. CDR1 and CDR2 from the germline V gene are KGHSH and LQKENI. This CDR3 comprises 16 residues. V gave up 7 bases and J gave up 5 bases; unmatched junction bases: 13. CDR3: CASLTPPGQPTGELFF. In DNA, the CDR3 is TGTGCCAGCTTAACCCCCCCGGGACAGCCTACCGGGGAGCTGTTTTTT.